This paragraph reports one T cell receptor beta chain. This record comes from a study of blood T cell repertoires in COVID-19. Study-wide background: Acute and convalescent COVID-19 specimens originated in the United States, Italy and Spain.

Assay: immunoSEQ multiplex PCR; the TCRdb copy retains only in-frame clones and omits some. The table includes about 260,000 clones, approximately 83% detected once. CDR1 is DFQATT and CDR2 is SNEGSKA in the germline V gene (reference sequence). The CDR3 consists of 10 residues. The TCR was taken from a woman aged 45-65 years who had recovered from COVID-19. Material for sequencing was peripheral blood. The gene calls are TRBV20-1 and TRBJ1-2, with D tentatively TRBD1 (5 bases). As DNA, the CDR3 is TGCTGCGGGGGTAACTATGGCTACACCTTC. This translates into CCGGNYGYTF.